This paragraph covers one TCR beta chain sequence. V lost 5 bases and J 8 bases, leaving 3 bases between the germline ends. The CDR3 runs 10 residues. Looked up from germline, CDR1 is MNHNY and CDR2 is SVGAGI (reference sequence). This sample was included in a study of identifying expanded T cells in peripheral blood. The table came from immunoSEQ multiplex PCR; TCRdb's copy has only in-frame clones and leaves some out. The sample carries around 60,000 clones, about 80% recorded once. The origin of this receptor is a person between 18 and 70 years old in good health. J is TRBJ2-2 and V is TRBV6-6; no clear D. Sequencing was carried out using blood. This chain's CDR3 is CASSTGELFF. CDR3 DNA sequence: TGTGCCAGCAGTACAGGGGAGCTGTTTTTT.